These 27 T cell receptor beta chains were sequenced from one sample in a study of CXCR3-negative and CXCR3-positive naive CD8 T cells. Via 5' RACE with UMI labels, TRB cDNA libraries were prepared. TCRdb processed the 5' RACE reads again and assigns one entry to each CDR3 protein, with no DNA. Across about 56,000 distinct CDR3 sequences, the top ten clones capture 20% to 25% of the sample. Sequencing was performed on memory CD8+ T cells from blood. The receptors originated from a human donor in good health. Some clones in this sample may be carry-over from other donors' samples.

The V and J genes are TRBV4-3 and TRBJ2-1. Germline CDR1 LGHNA, CDR2 YSLEER. The CDR3 sequence is 15 residues long. CDR3: CASSQDSGSYNEQFF.

This chain links TRBV4-2 with TRBJ2-1; TCRdb calls TRBD2, which cannot be checked without DNA. The CDR3 is 15 amino acids. The germline V gene has CDR1 LGHNA and CDR2 YNFKEQ. CDR3 in amino acids: CASSLGSGTSNEQFF.

This CDR3 is CASKDSLNEKLFF. The chain uses TRBV19 and TRBJ1-4; TCRdb indicates TRBD1, and absent DNA this call remains unverified. The CDR3 totals 13 residues. Germline CDR1 is LNHDA and CDR2 is SQIVND (reference sequence). The full variable domain, with the rest looked up from reference TRBV19 and TRBJ1-4, is DGGITQSPKYLFRKEGQNVTLSCEQNLNHDAMYWYRQDPGQGLRLIYYSQIVNDFQKGDIAEGYSVSREKKESFPLTVTSAQKNPTAFYLCASKDSLNEKLFFGSGTQLSVL.

The chain links TRBV7-7 to TRBJ2-7. Germline V CDR1 and CDR2: SSHAT, FNYEAQ (reference sequence). The CDR3 is 13 amino acids. This CDR3 is CASSLGDTYEQYF. The variable domain in full, completed from reference TRBV7-7 and TRBJ2-7, reads GAGVSQSPRYKVTKRGQDVTLRCDPISSHATLYWYQQALGQGPEFLTYFNYEAQPDKSGLPSDRFSAERPEGSISTLTIQRTEQRDSAMYRCASSLGDTYEQYFGPGTRLTVT.

The chain links TRBV29-1 to TRBJ2-1. The CDR3 is 11 amino acids. From germline, CDR1 is SQVTM and CDR2 ANQGSEA. CDR3 protein: CSAEDYNEQFF.

The genes are TRBV29-1 and TRBJ2-6; TCRdb's D gene call, TRBD2, goes unchecked for lack of DNA. Germline V gene sequence: CDR1 SQVTM, CDR2 ANQGSEA. The CDR3 spans 18 residues. Here the CDR3 reads CSVEITRLQDSGANVLTF.

V usage is TRBV4-2 and J usage is TRBJ2-7; TCRdb gives TRBD1 as the D gene, but with no DNA this cannot be confirmed. This CDR3 has 15 amino acids. CDR1 and CDR2 (germline): LGHNA, YNFKEQ. The CDR3 reads CASSPRQGTNYEQYF.

The gene calls are TRBV6-5 and TRBJ2-1; without DNA, the TCRdb call of TRBD1 cannot be checked. CDR1 and CDR2 (germline): MNHEY, SVGAGI. The CDR3 extends over 14 amino acids. The chain's CDR3 is CASSSRGLYNEQFF.

The chain has TRBV7-9 and TRBJ2-1. The germline CDR1 and CDR2 sequences are SEHNR and FQNEAQ (reference sequence). CDR3 length equals 13 residues. CDR3 amino acids: CASSHTGYNEQFF.

The chain employs TRBV4-2 and TRBJ1-1; TCRdb designates TRBD1, a call that cannot be tested without DNA. This CDR3 has 14 amino acids. CDR1 LGHNA and CDR2 YNFKEQ come from the germline V gene. The CDR3 sequence: CASSQGTDSAEAFF.

This chain uses TRBV27 with TRBJ2-3; no DNA is available, so the TRBD1 call from TCRdb remains unchecked. Germline CDR1 and CDR2: MNHEY and SMNVEV (reference sequence). CDR3 length: 15 residues. CDR3 region: CASSVDREGTDTQYF.

Here the CDR3 reads CSVESQERTYEQYF. The chain uses TRBV29-1 and TRBJ2-7; the TCRdb call, TRBD1, lacks DNA for checking. The CDR3 extends over 14 amino acids. The germline V gene encodes CDR1 SQVTM and CDR2 ANQGSEA.

The rearrangement joins TRBV6-6 to TRBJ2-7; TCRdb's assignment of TRBD1 cannot be checked, as there is no DNA. The germline CDR1 and CDR2 sequences are MNHNY and SVGAGI (reference sequence). This CDR3 spans 14 amino acids. The chain's CDR3 is CASSYVAGGYEQYF.

The chain is built from TRBV6-2 or TRBV6-3 and TRBJ2-1; TCRdb's D call of TRBD1 is untestable without DNA. The germline gives CDR1 MNHEY, CDR2 SVGEGT. The CDR3 totals 12 residues. The CDR3 protein is CASSQPGKEQFF.

CDR3 residues: CASSLGDSHGNEQFF. V is TRBV7-2 and J is TRBJ2-1; the TCRdb call, TRBD2, lacks DNA for checking. CDR3 length: 15 amino acids. Germline values: CDR1 SGHTA, CDR2 FQGNSA.

This chain joins TRBV29-1 and TRBJ2-2; TCRdb designates TRBD1, a call that cannot be tested without DNA. The CDR3 totals 17 residues. Germline lookup yields CDR1 SQVTM and CDR2 ANQGSEA. This CDR3 is CSVSRTGSPTNTGELFF.

The chain carries TRBV2 and TRBJ2-7; the D call from TCRdb, TRBD1, cannot be confirmed without DNA. CDR3 length: 14 residues. Germline V gene data show CDR1 as SNHLY and CDR2 as FYNNEI. CDR3 loop: CASSDESGKNEQYF. Filled out from reference TRBV2 and TRBJ2-7, the complete variable domain reads EPEVTQTPSHQVTQMGQEVILRCVPISNHLYFYWYRQILGQKVEFLVSFYNNEISEKSEIFDDQFSVERPDGSNFTLKIRSTKLEDSAMYFCASSDESGKNEQYFGPGTRLTVT.

This chain uses TRBV6-2 or TRBV6-3 with TRBJ2-1; TCRdb calls TRBD1, which cannot be checked without DNA. The CDR3 totals 19 residues. CDR1 MNHEY and CDR2 SVGEGT come from the germline V gene. The CDR3 sequence is CASSYSSGQGALLTDEQFF.

The rearrangement joins TRBV12-3 or TRBV12-4 to TRBJ2-7; the D call from TCRdb, TRBD1, cannot be confirmed without DNA. CDR3 length: 16 amino acids. The CDR3 region is CASSDSLGQGRYEQYF.

This chain connects TRBV19 to TRBJ1-1; TCRdb's D call, TRBD1, is unchecked because there is no DNA. The CDR3 contains 13 residues. Germline CDR1 LNHDA, CDR2 SQIVND (reference sequence). The CDR3 sequence is CASSQTGWTEAFF.

The chain links TRBV7-9 to TRBJ2-7; TCRdb's assignment of TRBD1 cannot be checked, as there is no DNA. The CDR3 loop spans 15 amino acids. Germline-derived CDR1 and CDR2 are SEHNR and FQNEAQ (reference sequence). The CDR3 spells CASSYRDRGTYEQYF.

V usage is TRBV4-1 and J usage is TRBJ2-7; TCRdb's assignment of TRBD1 cannot be checked, as there is no DNA. CDR3 length: 13 residues. In germline, CDR1 is MGHRA, CDR2 YSYEKL. This chain's CDR3 is CASTGDRDYEQYF.

The V gene is TRBV6-2 or TRBV6-3, the J gene TRBJ2-7; with no DNA, the TCRdb D assignment of TRBD1 cannot be verified. The CDR3 spans 13 residues. Germline lookup yields CDR1 MNHEY and CDR2 SVGEGT. CDR3: CASSYSTGNEQYF.

The genes are TRBV28 and TRBJ2-1; with no DNA, the TCRdb D assignment of TRBD1 cannot be verified. The length of the CDR3 is 16 residues. The V gene's germline CDR1 is MDHEN and CDR2 SYDVKM. The CDR3 region is CASSFGQGFPYNEQFF.

V is TRBV6-2 or TRBV6-3 and J is TRBJ2-7; TCRdb reports TRBD2, a call that lacks DNA to check it against. This CDR3 comprises 15 residues. Germline V lookup: CDR1 MNHEY, CDR2 SVGEGT. The CDR3 sequence: CASSYRLAGGNEQYF.

The rearrangement links TRBV6-5 to TRBJ2-1; TCRdb indicates TRBD2, and absent DNA this call remains unverified. The CDR3 has 17 residues. In germline, CDR1 is MNHEY, CDR2 SVGAGI. CDR3 residues: CASSLTSGGAAYNEQFF.

The CDR3 reads CASSLVPGVQETQYF. The rearrangement uses TRBV11-2 and TRBJ2-5. Germline lookup yields CDR1 SGHAT and CDR2 FQNNGV. There are 15 residues in the CDR3.